A selection of T cell receptor beta chains follows, all from one sample in a study of chemoradiotherapy in HPV16-positive cancers. Sequencing was performed with immunoSEQ multiplex PCR; in TCRdb, only in-frame clones are kept and a portion is missing. This table holds 8,500 to 9,000 clones, less than 85% found once. The specimen was collected from a patient who underwent chemoradiotherapy. These TCRs come from a human donor with HPV-associated anogenital cancer. The CDR3 runs from the conserved cysteine through the conserved F or W. The D gene is left open where the match is weak. Some rows have no size entry. The others give once, few or many, or a class for an expanded clone.

size: .
D: TRBD1
J: TRBJ2-1
V: TRBV7-3
DNA: TGTGCCAGCAGCTTAAGACAGGGGTCTTACAATGAGCAGTTCTTC
CDR3: CASSLRQGSYNEQFF

size: .
D: .
J: TRBJ2-2
V: TRBV5-4
DNA: TGTGCCAGCAGCTTGGTCGGGAGACCGCCCACCGGGGAGCTGTTTTTT
CDR3: CASSLVGRPPTGELFF

size: .
D: .
J: TRBJ1-5
V: TRBV5-1
DNA: TGCGCCAGCAGCGAAAGACAAGATCACTATAGCAATCAGCCCCAGCATTTT
CDR3: CASSERQDHYSNQPQHF

size: .
D: .
J: TRBJ1-5
V: TRBV29-1
DNA: TGCAGCGTTGTTACTCGCGAGGGACAGCCCCAGCATTTT
CDR3: CSVVTREGQPQHF

size: .
D: TRBD1
J: TRBJ2-4
V: TRBV28
DNA: TGTGCCAGCACCCTGGGACAGGTCGAAAACATTCAGTACTTC
CDR3: CASTLGQVENIQYF

size: .
D: .
J: TRBJ2-7
V: TRBV5-1
DNA: TGCGCCAGCAGCTTGGGAGGTAGTAGCGGATGGGAAGAGCAGTACTTC
CDR3: CASSLGGSSGWEEQYF

size: .
D: TRBD1
J: TRBJ2-1
V: TRBV6-1
DNA: TGTGCCAGCAGTGAACGGGACAGGGGAGCCTCCTACAATGAGCAGTTCTTC
CDR3: CASSERDRGASYNEQFF

size: .
D: TRBD2
J: TRBJ2-7
V: TRBV15
DNA: TGTGCCACCAGCAGAGTCCCTAGCGGGAGACCCCACGAGCAGTACTTC
CDR3: CATSRVPSGRPHEQYF

size: medium-sized
D: TRBD1
J: TRBJ2-4
V: TRBV4-3
DNA: TGCGCCAGCAGCCAAACCGACAGGGGCCGGGACATTCAGTACTTC
CDR3: CASSQTDRGRDIQYF

size: .
D: TRBD2
J: TRBJ2-2
V: TRBV5-8
DNA: TGTGCCAGCAGCTTGTTGGGACTAGCGGGAGCATGGACCGGGGAGCTGTTTTTT
CDR3: CASSLLGLAGAWTGELFF

size: .
D: TRBD1
J: TRBJ1-4
V: TRBV6-6
DNA: TGTGCCAGCAAAATAGGGACAGGGGATGAAAAACTGTTTTTT
CDR3: CASKIGTGDEKLFF

size: .
D: TRBD1
J: TRBJ1-1
V: TRBV29-1
DNA: TGCAGCGTTGTTTGGGGACAGGGGGCGCGCACTGAAGCTTTCTTT
CDR3: CSVVWGQGARTEAFF

size: .
D: TRBD2
J: TRBJ2-2
V: TRBV5-1
DNA: TGCGCCAGCAGCTCTTGGACTAGCGGGGTCACCGGGGAGCTGTTTTTT
CDR3: CASSSWTSGVTGELFF

size: .
D: TRBD2
J: TRBJ2-1
V: TRBV10-3
DNA: TGTGCCATCAGTGCTTGGACTAGCGGGATCAATGAGCAGTTCTTC
CDR3: CAISAWTSGINEQFF

size: .
D: .
J: TRBJ2-1
V: TRBV9
DNA: TGTGCCAGCAGCGGGGGGACTTTGGGGCGCAATGAGCAGTTCTTC
CDR3: CASSGGTLGRNEQFF

size: .
D: TRBD2
J: TRBJ2-1
V: TRBV30
DNA: TGTGCCTGGAGTTTAGCGGGAGGGCCGTACAATGAGCAGTTCTTC
CDR3: CAWSLAGGPYNEQFF

size: .
D: .
J: TRBJ2-7
V: TRBV10-3
DNA: TGTGCCATCAGGACCGGCTCCTACGAGCAGTACTTC
CDR3: CAIRTGSYEQYF

size: .
D: TRBD1
J: TRBJ2-1
V: TRBV28
DNA: TGTGCCAGCAGTTTTGGTCTTGGGACAGGGGTGGACAATGAGCAGTTCTTC
CDR3: CASSFGLGTGVDNEQFF

size: .
D: .
J: TRBJ2-7
V: TRBV7-9
DNA: TGTGCCAGCAGAAAAAGCGGGCGGGACGGGGCCGAGCAGTACTTC
CDR3: CASRKSGRDGAEQYF

size: .
D: .
J: TRBJ2-6
V: TRBV9
DNA: TGTGCCAGCAGCCTGATGTCTGGGGCCAACGTCCTGACTTTC
CDR3: CASSLMSGANVLTF

size: .
D: .
J: TRBJ2-1
V: TRBV4-3
DNA: TGCGCCAGCAGCCGGAGCTACAATGAGCAGTTCTTC
CDR3: CASSRSYNEQFF

size: .
D: TRBD2
J: TRBJ2-1
V: TRBV4-1
DNA: TGCGCCAGCGGACTAGCGGGTGGGCCCTATGAGCAGTTCTTC
CDR3: CASGLAGGPYEQFF

size: .
D: TRBD2
J: TRBJ2-1
V: TRBV7-3
DNA: TGTGCCAGCAGCTTAAGTAGCGGGAGGGCAAACAATGAGCAGTTCTTC
CDR3: CASSLSSGRANNEQFF

size: .
D: .
J: TRBJ1-1
V: TRBV11-2
DNA: TGTGCCAGCAGCTCTCTCCGGACAGTTGAAGCTTTCTTT
CDR3: CASSSLRTVEAFF

size: .
D: TRBD2
J: TRBJ2-1
V: TRBV29-1
DNA: TGCAGCGGGGCCACTAGCGGGGGACAGGGTGAGCAGTTCTTC
CDR3: CSGATSGGQGEQFF

size: .
D: .
J: TRBJ1-2
V: TRBV9
DNA: TGTGCCAGCAGCCCAGTAAGAGGAACCGACTATGGCTACACCTTC
CDR3: CASSPVRGTDYGYTF

size: .
D: TRBD2
J: TRBJ2-1
V: TRBV19
DNA: TGTGCCAGTAGTCGTGGGACTAGCGGATACAATGAGCAGTTCTTC
CDR3: CASSRGTSGYNEQFF

size: once
D: TRBD2
J: TRBJ2-5
V: TRBV28
DNA: TGTGCCAGCAGGGGCACTAGCGGGACAGAAGAGACCCAGTACTTC
CDR3: CASRGTSGTEETQYF

size: .
D: .
J: TRBJ2-7
V: TRBV7-9
DNA: TGTGCCAGCGGGCAGGGGGGCTACGAGCAGTACTTC
CDR3: CASGQGGYEQYF

size: few
D: TRBD1
J: TRBJ1-2
V: TRBV5-4
DNA: TGTGCCAGCAGCTCCGGACAGGTCCTCCATGGCTACACCTTC
CDR3: CASSSGQVLHGYTF

size: .
D: .
J: TRBJ2-1
V: TRBV27
DNA: TGTGCCAGCAGTTTAGGCTACAATGAGCAGTTCTTC
CDR3: CASSLGYNEQFF